Each of the 32 T cell receptor beta chains below was sequenced from the same sample in a study of a mutant IDH1 vaccine in newly diagnosed glioma. This sample's time point: week 47, end of study. All doses held 300 ug of mutant IDH1 20-mer peptide, with topical imiquimod. Produced via immunoSEQ multiplex PCR; TCRdb's table is partial and in-frame only. This table holds approximately 33,000 clones, 65% to 85% found once. Their target antigens are unknown. Sequenced here: PBMCs, sampled from a glioma patient whose treatment included an IDH1 peptide vaccine. The source is a man aged 40-49 years with glioma.

The rearrangement joins TRBV6-5 to TRBJ2-2, with a possible D match to TRBD1 (6 bases). The CDR3 contains 13 residues. Trimming took off 8 bases at V and 7 bases at J, with 14 bases between the two ends. The germline V gene encodes CDR1 MNHEY and CDR2 SVGAGI. The CDR3 loop reads CASLDRLGGELFF. DNA of the CDR3: TGTGCCAGCCTCGACAGGTTGGGCGGGGAGCTGTTTTTT.

This chain connects TRBV7-9 to TRBJ2-1; possible D gene TRBD1, 7 bases. Per the germline V gene, CDR1 is SEHNR and CDR2 is FQNEAQ (reference sequence). The CDR3 loop spans 11 amino acids. The V end was cut by 6 bases, the J end by 12 bases, with 12 bases between. CDR3 region: CASSQGGWQFF. DNA of the CDR3: TGTGCCAGCAGTCAGGGGGGTTGGCAGTTCTTC. The full variable domain, in which reference TRBV7-9 and TRBJ2-1 provide the parts outside the CDR3, is DTGVSQNPRHKITKRGQNVTFRCDPISEHNRLYWYRQTLGQGPEFLTYFQNEAQLEKSRLLSDRFSAERPKGSFSTLEIQRTEQGDSAMYLCASSQGGWQFFGPGTRLTVL.

As DNA, the CDR3 is TGTGCCACAAGGACTAGCGGTTACAATGAGCAGTTCTTC. It is translated as CATRTSGYNEQFF. The rearrangement links TRBV6-4 to TRBJ2-1, with 10 bases aligning to TRBD2. This CDR3 is built from 13 residues. CDR1 and CDR2 from the germline V gene are MRHNA and SNTAGT. J gave up 4 bases and V 10 bases, and 4 bases lay outside the gene matches.

Worth noting for this clone: Sequence at one end of the junction differs from germline and may be a read error. The identical CDR3 is also encoded by other nucleotide sequences in the sample. The chain combines TRBV5-8 with TRBJ2-1; D possibly matches TRBD1 or TRBD2 (5 bases each). The CDR3 covers 17 residues. Germline loops: CDR1 SGHTS, CDR2 YDEGEE. The CDR3 loop is CASSLFSGDPLVNEQFF. CDR3 nucleotide sequence: TGTGCCAGTAGCTTGTTCTCCGGGGACCCCCTTGTCAATGAGCAGTTCTTC.

This chain uses TRBV9 with TRBJ2-6; possible D gene TRBD1, 6 bases. V was clipped by 2 bases and J by 1 base, with 7 bases between them. In germline, CDR1 is SGDLS, CDR2 YYNGEE. CDR3 length equals 15 residues. CDR3 residues: CASSVRGSGANVLTF. The CDR3 DNA follows: TGTGCCAGCAGCGTCAGGGGTTCTGGGGCCAACGTCCTGACTTTC.

This rearrangement joins TRBV6-1 to TRBJ2-1; D possibly matches TRBD1 or TRBD2 (5 bases each). V lost 4 bases, J lost 8 bases, and 15 bases lay in between. The CDR3 spans 14 residues. The germline gives CDR1 MNHNS, CDR2 SASEGT. The CDR3 is CASSAGTLRDEQFF. CDR3 DNA: TGTGCCAGCAGTGCCGGGACGTTAAGAGATGAGCAGTTCTTC.

In DNA form, the CDR3 reads TGTGCCAGCAGCCCGCCCGGACTAGCCTACAATGAGCAGTTCTTC. Translation: CASSPPGLAYNEQFF. This rearrangement joins TRBV11-2 to TRBJ2-1; 7 bases match TRBD2. This CDR3 comprises 15 residues. V lost 5 bases to trimming and J lost 2 bases; unmatched junction nucleotides: 6. Germline assignment: CDR1 SGHAT and CDR2 FQNNGV. Together with reference TRBV11-2 and TRBJ2-1, the CDR3 gives the full variable domain: EAGVAQSPRYKIIEKRQSVAFWCNPISGHATLYWYQQILGQGPKLLIQFQNNGVVDDSQLPKDRFSAERLKGVDSTLKIQPAKLEDSAVYLCASSPPGLAYNEQFFGPGTRLTVL.

The chain joins TRBV9 to TRBJ2-7; D possibly corresponds to TRBD2 (5 bases). With 4 bases removed from V and 2 bases from J, the gap between germline ends came to 16 bases. The CDR3 consists of 15 residues. CDR1 and CDR2 (germline): SGDLS, YYNGEE. The CDR3 nucleotides read TGTGCCAGCAGCCCTAGGGAGCTCCAAACCTACGAGCAGTACTTC. Residues: CASSPRELQTYEQYF.

The V and J genes are TRBV10-2 and TRBJ2-1; possibly TRBD1 for D (6 bases). V was shortened by 6 bases and J by 6 bases, with 15 bases between the two germline ends. Germline V gene lookup returns CDR1 WSHSY and CDR2 SAAADI. The CDR3 covers 14 residues. Here the CDR3 DNA reads TGCGCCAGCAGCCAAGCAGGGGCGGGCAATGAGCAGTTCTTC. This sequence encodes CASSQAGAGNEQFF.

The V call is TRBV19, the J call TRBJ1-5; a possible D gene is TRBD1 (5 bases). Trimming pared 7 bases from V and 11 bases from J, leaving 21 bases between. Germline V lookup: CDR1 LNHDA, CDR2 SQIVND (reference sequence). This CDR3 spans 14 amino acids. CDR3 in amino acids: CASKPWDRTAAQHF. In DNA form, the CDR3 reads TGTGCCAGTAAGCCCTGGGACCGGACGGCGGCCCAGCATTTT.

This clone was counted between two and nine times. The chain links TRBV19 to TRBJ2-7; 14 bases line up with TRBD2. There are 15 residues in the CDR3. CDR1 and CDR2 (germline): LNHDA, SQIVND (reference sequence). The ends lost 5 bases at V and 5 bases at J; junction bases unmatched: 5. CDR3 nucleotide sequence: TGTGCCAGTAGTGTGGGACTAGCGGGAGACCACGAGCAGTACTTC. It is translated as CASSVGLAGDHEQYF.

V and J are TRBV18 and TRBJ1-4; the match to TRBD1 covers 8 bases. The junction had 10 bases not matched to a gene; V was cut back by 2 bases and J by 8 bases. CDR1 KGHSH and CDR2 LQKENI come from the germline V gene. The CDR3 is 16 residues long. Here the CDR3 DNA reads TGTGCCAGCTCACCATCAGCAGGGGGCTATGGCGAAAAACTGTTTTTT. Its translation: CASSPSAGGYGEKLFF.

V is TRBV29-1 and J is TRBJ2-1; the D is unclear. CDR3 length equals 15 residues. Germline CDR1 is SQVTM and CDR2 is ANQGSEA. V was shortened by 3 bases and J by 4 bases, with 16 bases between the two germline ends. The CDR3 DNA reads TGCAGCGTTGACAGCGTAGGTGGGGTATACAATGAGCAGTTCTTC. Amino acid sequence: CSVDSVGGVYNEQFF.

J is TRBJ1-2 and V is TRBV7-8; D possibly corresponds to TRBD1 (5 bases). The germline CDR1 and CDR2 sequences are SGHVS and FQNEAQ. This CDR3 has 14 residues. V was cut by 5 bases and J by 12 bases, with 22 bases left in between. The DNA of the CDR3 is TGTGCCAGCAGCCAACCACAGACAGTAAGCGGGAACACCTTC. It translates to CASSQPQTVSGNTF.

V and J are TRBV11-2 and TRBJ2-1, with 14 bases identical to TRBD2. Germline loops: CDR1 SGHAT, CDR2 FQNNGV. V trimming: 0 bases; J trimming: 5 bases; junction bases outside the gene matches: 6. The CDR3 has 18 residues. The CDR3 region is CASSLDRGLAGANNEQFF. Written as DNA, the CDR3 is TGTGCCAGCAGCTTAGATCGGGGACTAGCGGGAGCGAACAATGAGCAGTTCTTC.

This clone was recorded a few times. The chain recombines TRBV7-2 with TRBJ2-3, with 10 bases that match TRBD1. J was trimmed by 6 bases and V by 5 bases; bases with no gene match: 8. The germline V gene encodes CDR1 SGHTA and CDR2 FQGNSA. The CDR3 runs to 15 residues. The DNA of the CDR3 is TGTGCCAGCAGCCCGAGGGGACAGGGGTGGGATACGCAGTATTTT. It encodes CASSPRGQGWDTQYF.

The rearrangement uses TRBV7-6 and TRBJ2-1, with 10 bases matching TRBD2. The CDR3 loop spans 19 amino acids. Germline lookup yields CDR1 SGHVS and CDR2 FNYEAQ. V lost 7 bases to trimming and J lost 6 bases; unmatched junction nucleotides: 21. This CDR3 is CASTTYAGVGLAGVNEQFF. The CDR3 coding sequence is TGTGCCAGCACCACCTATGCAGGGGTGGGTCTAGCGGGAGTCAATGAGCAGTTCTTC.

V gene TRBV4-1 combines with J gene TRBJ2-7; D is uncertain. V gave up 1 base and J gave up 6 bases, with 10 bases separating them. The CDR3 has 13 residues. Germline loops: CDR1 MGHRA, CDR2 YSYEKL. Written as DNA, the CDR3 is TGCGCCAGCAGCCAAGGGCTCCTCGGCGAGCAGTACTTC. This translates into CASSQGLLGEQYF.

This clone was seen a single time. This chain links TRBV12-5 with TRBJ1-3, with D maybe TRBD1 (5 bases). Trimming removed 4 bases at V and 4 bases at J, with 17 bases between. The CDR3 is 16 residues long. Germline V lookup: CDR1 LGHNT, CDR2 FRNRAP. CDR3 residues: CASGSGTFPAGNTIYF. The DNA for the CDR3 is TGTGCTAGTGGTTCCGGGACCTTCCCGGCCGGAAACACCATATATTTT.

The chain joins TRBV5-1 to TRBJ2-7, with D unresolved. The CDR3 length is 14 residues. Germline V gene lookup returns CDR1 SGHRS and CDR2 YFSETQ. V dropped 5 bases and J dropped 5 bases, with 17 bases sitting between them. The CDR3 here is CASRPLTAFDEQYF. The CDR3 bases are TGCGCCAGCAGACCCCTGACGGCATTTGACGAGCAGTACTTC.

The V and J genes are TRBV11-3 and TRBJ1-1; D is unresolved. Germline-derived CDR1 and CDR2 are SGHNT and YENEEA. V lost 1 base, J lost 4 bases, and 10 bases lay in between. This CDR3 spans 14 amino acids. In DNA form, the CDR3 reads TGTGCCAGCAGCTTAGTTGGCTCGGGCACTGAAGCTTTCTTT. Protein sequence: CASSLVGSGTEAFF.

The V and J genes are TRBV19 and TRBJ2-7, with TRBD1 matching 9 bases. Unmatched junction bases numbered 7, after V lost 4 bases and J lost 3 bases. This CDR3 is built from 15 residues. Per the germline V gene, CDR1 is LNHDA and CDR2 is SQIVND (reference sequence). Here the CDR3 DNA reads TGTGCCAGTAGTAGGGCCGGGACAGGGCTCTACGAGCAGTACTTC. As protein: CASSRAGTGLYEQYF.

The chain has TRBV5-1 and TRBJ2-1, with 12 bases that match TRBD2. The germline V gene has CDR1 SGHRS and CDR2 YFSETQ. Trimming at V came to 3 bases and at J to 4 bases, leaving 8 bases not matched to a gene. This CDR3 has 17 amino acids. The CDR3 DNA follows: TGCGCCAGCAGCTCAAGGACTAGCGGGGTGGGATACAATGAGCAGTTCTTC. Amino acid sequence: CASSSRTSGVGYNEQFF.

As regards this clone: One end of the junction fails to match germline, which may point to a read error. V gene TRBV28 combines with J gene TRBJ2-2, with D perhaps matching TRBD1 (6 bases). The CDR3 runs to 16 residues. The V gene's germline CDR1 is MDHEN and CDR2 SYDVKM. This CDR3 reads CASRLLSGQNTGELFF. Here the CDR3 DNA reads TGTGCCAGCAGGTTATTGTCGGGACAGAACACCGGGGAGCTGTTTTTT.

This clone was counted between two and nine times. This chain links TRBV15 with TRBJ1-2, with 7 bases aligning to TRBD1. Trimming took 0 bases from V and 4 from J; bases not matched to a gene: 2. Germline CDR1 reads LNHNV; CDR2 reads YYDKDF (reference sequence). The length of the CDR3 is 14 residues. The CDR3 sequence is CATSRDQGGYGYTF. CDR3 DNA sequence: TGTGCCACCAGCAGAGATCAGGGGGGCTATGGCTACACCTTC.

This clone was counted between two and nine times. This rearrangement joins TRBV9 to TRBJ2-1; tentative D call: TRBD1 (6 bases). This CDR3 spans 14 amino acids. V was pared by 8 bases and J by 0 bases, with 12 bases between. Germline V lookup: CDR1 SGDLS, CDR2 YYNGEE. CDR3 loop: CASGRGNSYNEQFF. CDR3 coding DNA: TGTGCCAGTGGCAGGGGTAACTCCTACAATGAGCAGTTCTTC.

V gene TRBV10-1 combines with J gene TRBJ2-2; TRBD2 agrees at 11 bases. The junction had 6 bases not matched to a gene; V was cut back by 3 bases and J by 6 bases. Germline lookup yields CDR1 WNHNN and CDR2 SYGVQD (reference sequence). This CDR3 region has 16 residues. The CDR3, as DNA: TGCGCCAGCAGTGAAGCACTAGCGGGAGTCCCCGGGGAGCTGTTTTTT. It encodes CASSEALAGVPGELFF.

This clone showed up just a few times. The chain couples TRBV5-4 to TRBJ2-5; D not certain. Trimming stripped 4 bases from V and 5 bases from J, with 18 bases between. From germline, CDR1 is SGHNT and CDR2 YYREEE (reference sequence). CDR3 length: 15 residues. DNA of the CDR3: TGTGCCAGCAGCCCAAGATTTACGGGTCAGGAGACCCAGTACTTC. Translation: CASSPRFTGQETQYF.

The rearrangement uses TRBV14 and TRBJ1-2; D is possibly TRBD1 (6 bases). Germline CDR1 reads SGHDN; CDR2 reads FVKESK. CDR3 length: 14 residues. Trimming cost V 0 bases and J 8 bases, with 13 bases left between them. The CDR3 sequence is CASSQEPGAPGYTF. CDR3 coding DNA: TGTGCCAGCAGCCAAGAGCCGGGGGCGCCCGGCTACACCTTC.

The genes are TRBV2 and TRBJ1-1; TRBD1 might be the D (6 bases). V was cut by 6 bases and J by 5 bases, with 16 bases left in between. The CDR3 extends over 14 amino acids. Per germline, CDR1 SNHLY and CDR2 FYNNEI. CDR3 protein: CASRRRGVGTEAFF. DNA for the CDR3: TGTGCCAGCAGACGCAGGGGTGTGGGGACTGAAGCTTTCTTT.

This clone has only a few counts. This chain links TRBV18 with TRBJ2-7; a weak D match, TRBD1 (6 bases). V dropped 3 bases and J dropped 5 bases, with 14 bases sitting between them. The CDR3 sequence is 14 residues long. Germline CDR1 is KGHSH and CDR2 is LQKENI. This CDR3 is CASSPATGFHEQYF. The DNA for the CDR3 is TGTGCCAGCTCACCGGCTACAGGGTTCCACGAGCAGTACTTC.

The chain couples TRBV7-9 to TRBJ2-3, with 7 bases fitting TRBD2. The CDR3 is 17 residues long. V dropped 5 bases and J dropped 0; count of bases not matched to a gene: 11. Germline lookup yields CDR1 SEHNR and CDR2 FQNEAQ (reference sequence). The CDR3 protein is CASSPLLGEGSTDTQYF. The CDR3, as DNA: TGTGCCAGCAGCCCCCTCTTAGGGGAGGGTAGCACAGATACGCAGTATTTT.